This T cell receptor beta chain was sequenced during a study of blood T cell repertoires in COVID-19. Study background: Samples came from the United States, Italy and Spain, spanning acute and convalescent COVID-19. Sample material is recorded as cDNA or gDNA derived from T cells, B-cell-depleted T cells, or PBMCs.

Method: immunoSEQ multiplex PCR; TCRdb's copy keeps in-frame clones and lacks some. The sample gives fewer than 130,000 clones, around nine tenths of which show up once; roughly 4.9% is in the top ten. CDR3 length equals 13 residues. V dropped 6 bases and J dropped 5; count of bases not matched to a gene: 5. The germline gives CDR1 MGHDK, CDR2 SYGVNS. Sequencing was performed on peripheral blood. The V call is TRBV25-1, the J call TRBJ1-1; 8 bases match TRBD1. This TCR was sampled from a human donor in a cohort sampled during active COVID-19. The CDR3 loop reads CASSTGGWTEAFF. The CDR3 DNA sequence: TGTGCCAGCAGCACAGGGGGTTGGACTGAAGCTTTCTTT.